A single T cell receptor (beta chain) is shown here with its context. This clone was seen only a few times. Its antigen has not been determined. No much larger clonotype is one base removed from it; base qualities were not supplied. Whole blood was collected in K2EDTA tubes by collaborating institutions according to the institutions' own protocols. For TCRbeta analysis, collaborators shipped samples in one of three forms: frozen whole blood, isolated PBMCs, or DNA extracted from either of those sample types. This entry belongs to a study of blood T cell repertoires in COVID-19 (dated by TCRdb to about 2020). In the study overall: Samples covering the acute and convalescent phases of COVID-19 were provided by collaborators in the United States, Italy and Spain. The prospective study material was composed of cDNA or gDNA derived from T cells, B-cell-depleted T cells, or PBMCs. Nearly every sample came with metadata listing a de-identified subject ID, COVID-19 status, age in years and sex. Deeply sampled blood TCRbeta repertoires from subjects exposed to, actively infected with, or recovered from COVID-19 were included in the dataset. HLA class I and class II types, where available, came from metadata supplied by the sample provider rather than from assay-based typing. The repertoires were released in a freely available public database intended as a resource for research on the immune response to SARS-CoV-2. The samples were drawn from two sources: the first 160 participants of the ongoing ImmuneRACE study, and 950 to 1,500 subjects contributed by 6 global collaborators. What the study reported, not specific to this receptor: Clinical and demographic metadata were provided uncurated, with the amount varying by source and participant.

CDR1 and CDR2 are read off the germline V gene (reference sequence) as SEHNR and FQNEAQ. From the cysteine up to the phenylalanine, the CDR3 has a length of 14 residues. The DNA shown is the 42-base CDR3, in frame from base 1. Trimming removed 4 bases from V and 4 bases from J; the gene matches leave 4 bases unexplained. The immunoSEQ Assay, a bias-controlled multiplex PCR, was used to amplify TCRbeta CDR3 regions from genomic DNA. On the study's bioinformatics: The number of nucleated cells in each sample was estimated by amplification of reference gene primers within the assay. To quantify the absolute abundance of each unique TCRbeta CDR3 rearrangement, sequence reads were collapsed and filtered. For each sample, productive Simpson clonality was calculated as the square root of Simpson's diversity index across productive rearrangements. TCRdb took this table from immuneACCESS and kept in-frame rearrangements with V and J called. Such tables lack part of the clones; where checked against another copy, unresolved V genes explain under half of the gap, and the rest is unexplained. That table is the source of V, J and clone size, and D and trimming were worked out from the DNA. The sample records around 140,000 clones, roughly 88% of which are singletons. The ten largest clonotypes hold 1.5% to 2% of the sample.

This receptor was identified in a man in his sixties or seventies with acute or convalescent COVID-19. The material sequenced was peripheral blood. The chain employs TRBV7-9 and TRBJ2-7; 10 of the junction bases match TRBD1. This receptor has the CDR3 CASSSTGGAYEQYF. The nucleotide sequence reads TGTGCCAGCAGCTCGACAGGGGGCGCATACGAGCAGTACTTC.